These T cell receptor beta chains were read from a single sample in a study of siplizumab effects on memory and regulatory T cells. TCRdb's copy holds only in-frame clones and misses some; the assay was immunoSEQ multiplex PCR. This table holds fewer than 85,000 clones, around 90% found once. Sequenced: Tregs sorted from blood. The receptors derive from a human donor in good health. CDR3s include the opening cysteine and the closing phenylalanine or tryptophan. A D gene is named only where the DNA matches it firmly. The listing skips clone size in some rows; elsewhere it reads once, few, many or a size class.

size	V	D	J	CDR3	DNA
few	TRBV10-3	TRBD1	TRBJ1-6	CAISESRGLAFSPLHF	TGTGCCATCAGTGAGTCGAGGGGGCTAGCGTTTTCACCCCTCCACTTT
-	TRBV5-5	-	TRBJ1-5	CASSLVLETRSNQPQHF	TGTGCCAGCAGCTTGGTCTTGGAGACTCGGAGCAATCAGCCCCAGCATTTT
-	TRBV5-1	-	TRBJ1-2	CASSSDSWGGYTF	TGCGCCAGCAGCTCGGACAGCTGGGGGGGCTACACCTTC
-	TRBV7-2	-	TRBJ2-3	CASSLEAGGADTQYF	TGTGCCAGCAGCTTAGAGGCTGGTGGGGCAGATACGCAGTATTTT
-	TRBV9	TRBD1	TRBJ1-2	CASSLPRTGNYGYTF	TGTGCCAGCAGCCTTCCCCGGACAGGGAACTATGGCTACACCTTC
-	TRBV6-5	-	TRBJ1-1	CASGMGGEAFF	TGTGCCAGCGGGATGGGGGGTGAAGCTTTCTTT
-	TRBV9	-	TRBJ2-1	CASSVEYNEQFF	TGTGCCAGCAGCGTGGAGTACAATGAGCAGTTCTTC
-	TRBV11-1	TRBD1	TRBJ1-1	CASIQGAGWTEAFF	TGTGCCAGCATACAGGGGGCCGGGTGGACTGAAGCTTTCTTT
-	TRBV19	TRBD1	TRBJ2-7	CASSQTGTGAEQYF	TGTGCCAGTAGTCAAACTGGGACAGGGGCCGAGCAGTACTTC
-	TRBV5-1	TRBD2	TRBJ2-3	CASSLVTLAGGLADTQYF	TGCGCCAGCAGCTTGGTTACCCTAGCGGGGGGGCTTGCAGATACGCAGTATTTT
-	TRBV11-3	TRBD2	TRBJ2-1	CASSPPVAGGRNEQFF	TGTGCCAGCAGCCCCCCGGTGGCGGGGGGGCGAAATGAGCAGTTCTTC
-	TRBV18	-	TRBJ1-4	CASSPPDAVKLFF	TGTGCCAGCTCACCACCGGATGCGGTGAAACTGTTTTTT
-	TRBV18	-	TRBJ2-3	CASQATDTQYF	TGTGCCAGCCAAGCGACGGATACGCAGTATTTT
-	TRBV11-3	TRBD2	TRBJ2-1	CASSLTLYGGGNNEQFF	TGTGCCAGCAGCTTGACCCTTTATGGCGGGGGAAACAATGAGCAGTTCTTC
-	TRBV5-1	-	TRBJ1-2	CASSLVPPGAPNYGYTF	TGCGCCAGCAGCTTGGTCCCCCCAGGGGCCCCTAACTATGGCTACACCTTC
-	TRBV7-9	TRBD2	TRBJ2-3	CASTPGGGGTDTQYF	TGTGCCAGCACCCCTGGCGGGGGGGGCACAGATACGCAGTATTTT
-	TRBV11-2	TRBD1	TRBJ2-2	CASSLAGTGNTGELFF	TGTGCCAGCAGCTTAGCCGGGACAGGGAACACCGGGGAGCTGTTTTTT
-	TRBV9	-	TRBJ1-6	CASTTDPSSSPLHF	TGTGCCAGCACGACAGACCCCAGTAGTTCACCCCTCCACTTT
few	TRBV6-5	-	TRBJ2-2	CASHRGNAGELFF	TGTGCCAGCCATCGGGGTAACGCCGGGGAGCTGTTTTTT
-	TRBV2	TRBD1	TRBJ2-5	CASSYRGETQYF	TGTGCCAGCAGTTACAGGGGGGAGACCCAGTACTTC
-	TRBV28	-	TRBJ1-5	CASRAPGRGNNQPQHF	TGTGCCAGCAGGGCCCCGGGACGAGGAAACAATCAGCCCCAGCATTTT
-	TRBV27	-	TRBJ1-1	CASSPRLNTEAFF	TGTGCCAGCAGTCCCCGTCTGAACACTGAAGCTTTCTTT
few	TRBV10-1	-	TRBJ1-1	CASSERSNTEAFF	TGCGCCAGCAGTGAGAGGTCGAACACTGAAGCTTTCTTT
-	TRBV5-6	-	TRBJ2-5	CASNVIGGLETQYF	TGTGCCAGCAATGTAATCGGGGGCCTGGAGACCCAGTACTTC
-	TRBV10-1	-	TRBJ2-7	CASGVTSYEQYF	TGCGCCAGCGGTGTAACAAGCTACGAGCAGTACTTC
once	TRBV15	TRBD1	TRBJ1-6	CATSRRAGTAFNSPLHF	TGTGCCACCAGCAGGAGAGCCGGGACAGCTTTTAATTCACCCCTCCACTTT
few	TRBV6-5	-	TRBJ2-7	CASSYGRVTEQYF	TGTGCCAGCAGTTACGGTAGGGTTACCGAGCAGTACTTC
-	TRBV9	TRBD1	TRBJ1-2	CASSYQGAAGYTF	TGTGCCAGCAGCTACCAGGGGGCTGCTGGCTACACCTTC
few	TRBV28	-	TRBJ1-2	CASSSDGIYGYTF	TGTGCCAGCAGTTCGGACGGCATCTATGGCTACACCTTC
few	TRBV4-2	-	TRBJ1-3	CASSQGVSSGNTIYF	TGTGCCAGCAGCCAAGGCGTGAGCTCTGGAAACACCATATATTTT
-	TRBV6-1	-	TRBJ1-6	CASIGGSSYNSPLHF	TGTGCCAGCATTGGGGGGAGCTCCTATAATTCACCCCTCCACTTT
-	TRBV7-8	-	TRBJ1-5	CASSLWGVGQPQHF	TGTGCCAGCAGCTTATGGGGTGTTGGGCAGCCCCAGCATTTT
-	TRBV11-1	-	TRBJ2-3	CASSTIPIDTQYF	TGTGCCAGCAGCACCATCCCTATAGATACGCAGTATTTT
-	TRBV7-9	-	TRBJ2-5	CASSLWQVETQYF	TGTGCCAGCAGCTTGTGGCAGGTAGAGACCCAGTACTTC
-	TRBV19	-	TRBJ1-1	CASSRALMNTEAFF	TGTGCCAGCTCTCGGGCCCTCATGAACACTGAAGCTTTCTTT
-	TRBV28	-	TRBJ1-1	CASSFLAVMNTEAFF	TGTGCCAGCAGTTTTCTGGCAGTCATGAACACTGAAGCTTTCTTT
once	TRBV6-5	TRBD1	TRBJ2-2	CASSYGRDRDTGELFF	TGTGCCAGCAGTTACGGAAGGGACAGGGACACCGGGGAGCTGTTTTTT
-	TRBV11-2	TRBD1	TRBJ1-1	CASSLRGAGQGAVDTEAFF	TGTGCCAGCAGCTTAAGGGGAGCGGGACAGGGGGCTGTTGACACTGAAGCTTTCTTT
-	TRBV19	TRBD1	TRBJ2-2	CASSGTAANTGELFF	TGTGCCAGTAGCGGGACAGCCGCGAACACCGGGGAGCTGTTTTTT
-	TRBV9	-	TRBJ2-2	CASSPPITGELFF	TGTGCCAGCAGCCCCCCGATCACCGGGGAGCTGTTTTTT
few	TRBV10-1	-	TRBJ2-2	CASSESHNTGELFF	TGCGCCAGCAGTGAGTCACATAACACCGGGGAGCTGTTTTTT
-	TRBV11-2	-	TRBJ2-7	CASSLIRAAREQYF	TGTGCCAGCAGCTTAATCAGAGCTGCCCGGGAGCAGTACTTC
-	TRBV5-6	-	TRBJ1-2	CASSAGPAAGYGYTF	TGTGCCAGCAGCGCGGGACCTGCGGCAGGGTATGGCTACACCTTC
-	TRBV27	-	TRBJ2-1	CASTRGHPSYNEQFF	TGTGCCAGCACCCGCGGGCATCCCTCCTACAATGAGCAGTTCTTC
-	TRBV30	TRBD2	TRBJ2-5	CAWSRRGGGETQYF	TGTGCCTGGAGTCGGCGCGGGGGTGGAGAGACCCAGTACTTC